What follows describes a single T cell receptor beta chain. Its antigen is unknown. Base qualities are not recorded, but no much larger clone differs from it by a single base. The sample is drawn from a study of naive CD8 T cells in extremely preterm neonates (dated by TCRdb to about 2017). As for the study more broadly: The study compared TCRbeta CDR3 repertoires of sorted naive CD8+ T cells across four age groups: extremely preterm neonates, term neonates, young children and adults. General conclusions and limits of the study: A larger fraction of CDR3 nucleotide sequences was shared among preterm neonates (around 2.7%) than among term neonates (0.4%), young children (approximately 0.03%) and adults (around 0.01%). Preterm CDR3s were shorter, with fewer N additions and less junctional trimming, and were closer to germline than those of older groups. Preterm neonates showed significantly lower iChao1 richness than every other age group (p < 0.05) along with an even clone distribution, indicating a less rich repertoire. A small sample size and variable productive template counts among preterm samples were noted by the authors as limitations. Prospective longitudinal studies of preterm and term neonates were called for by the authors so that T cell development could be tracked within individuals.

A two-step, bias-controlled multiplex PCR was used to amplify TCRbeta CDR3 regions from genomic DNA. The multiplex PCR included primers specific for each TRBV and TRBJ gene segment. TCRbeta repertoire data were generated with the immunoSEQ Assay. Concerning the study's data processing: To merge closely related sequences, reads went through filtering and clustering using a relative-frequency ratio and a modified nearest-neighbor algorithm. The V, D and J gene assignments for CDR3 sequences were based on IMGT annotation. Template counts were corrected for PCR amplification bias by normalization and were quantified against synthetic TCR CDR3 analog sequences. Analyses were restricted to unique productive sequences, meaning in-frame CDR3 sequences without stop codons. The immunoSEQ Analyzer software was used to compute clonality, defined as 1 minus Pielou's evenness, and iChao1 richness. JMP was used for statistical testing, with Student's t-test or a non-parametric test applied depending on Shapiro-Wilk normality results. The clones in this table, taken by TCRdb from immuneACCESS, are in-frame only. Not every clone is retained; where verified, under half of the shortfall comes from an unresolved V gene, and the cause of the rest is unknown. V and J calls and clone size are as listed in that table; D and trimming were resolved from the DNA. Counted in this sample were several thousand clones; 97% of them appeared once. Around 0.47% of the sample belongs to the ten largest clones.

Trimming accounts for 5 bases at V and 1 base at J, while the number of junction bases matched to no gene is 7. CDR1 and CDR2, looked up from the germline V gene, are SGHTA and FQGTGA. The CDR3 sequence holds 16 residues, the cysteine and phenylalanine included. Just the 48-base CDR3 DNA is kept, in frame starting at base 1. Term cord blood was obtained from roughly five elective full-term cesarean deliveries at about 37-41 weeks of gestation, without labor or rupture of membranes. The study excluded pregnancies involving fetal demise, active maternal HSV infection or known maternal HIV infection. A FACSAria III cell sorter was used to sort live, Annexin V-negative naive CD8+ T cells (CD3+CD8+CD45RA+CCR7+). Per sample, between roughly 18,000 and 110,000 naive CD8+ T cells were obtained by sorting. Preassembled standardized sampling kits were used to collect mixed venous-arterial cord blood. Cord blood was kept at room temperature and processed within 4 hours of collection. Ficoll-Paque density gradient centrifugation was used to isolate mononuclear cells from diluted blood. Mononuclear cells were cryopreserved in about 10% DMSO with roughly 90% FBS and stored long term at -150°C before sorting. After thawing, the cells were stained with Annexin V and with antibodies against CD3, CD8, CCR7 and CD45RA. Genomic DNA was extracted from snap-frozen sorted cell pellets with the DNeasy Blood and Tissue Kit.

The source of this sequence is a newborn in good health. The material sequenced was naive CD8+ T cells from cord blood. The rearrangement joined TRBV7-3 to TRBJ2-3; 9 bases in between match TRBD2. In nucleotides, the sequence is TGTGCCAGCAGCCCGCAAGCGGGGGGTCGCACAGATACGCAGTATTTT. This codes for CASSPQAGGRTDTQYF. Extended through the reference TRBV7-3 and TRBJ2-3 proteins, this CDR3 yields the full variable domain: GAGVSQTPSNKVTEKGKYVELRCDPISGHTALYWYRQSLGQGPEFLIYFQGTGAADDSGLPNDRFFAVRPEGSVSTLKIQRTERGDSAVYLCASSPQAGGRTDTQYFGPGTRLTVL.